This TCR beta chain appears in the sequencing data of a study of beta chain features in type 1 diabetes. Points from the study as a whole: Patients with type 1 diabetes carried fewer insertions and had more deletions at their VDJ junctions. Within each of all four CD4+ subsets, Type 1 diabetes patients had TCRB CDR3s that were moderately but significantly shorter.

The trim removed 4 bases at V and 3 bases at J, leaving 8 bases unmatched. CDR1 SGHRS and CDR2 YFSETQ come from the germline V gene. The CDR3 loop spans 15 amino acids. As every portion of the isolated RNA was reverse transcribed, the sequencing read expressed TCRB transcripts. Generated by immunoSEQ multiplex PCR, the TCRdb table keeps only in-frame clones and is missing some. The data hold approximately 260,000 clones, with 20% observed a single time. Cells sorted by CD45RO/CCR7/CD25/CD127/CD95/CD27 comprised CD4+ naive, central memory, regulatory and stem cell-like memory cells. About this clone: Its specificity is not known.

The V call is TRBV5-1, the J call TRBJ1-1; 8 bases are a match to TRBD1. The source of this sequence is a woman in her thirties or forties with type 1 diabetes. Source material: naive CD4+ T cells from blood. The CDR3: CASSLGQGADTEAFF. The CDR3 nucleotides are TGCGCCAGCAGCCTCGGACAGGGAGCGGACACTGAAGCTTTCTTT.